What follows is one TCR beta chain and its context. TCRdb processed the PCR reads anew with MiXCR; each CDR3 protein has one entry. In the table there are 5,600 or so distinct CDR3 sequences, around 15% of which are singletons. This record belongs to a study of molecular identifiers for immune sequencing clone quantification. Study-wide background: Replicate experiments divided RNA from roughly 20,000 or 100,000 naive CD8 cells into five parts and sequenced four.

CDR1 and CDR2 (germline): SNHLY, FYNNEI. The CDR3 sequence is 14 residues long. The V and J ends lost 4 bases and 11 bases, in that order; junction bases with no gene match: 9. The chain links TRBV2 to TRBJ1-4; 8 bases line up with TRBD1. The sequenced sample was naive CD8+ T cells from blood, with Jurkat cell RNA spiked in. Subset of the sample: FACS-sorted CD8+CD4-CCR7+CD45RA+ naive T cells. This TCR derives from a human donor in good health. Some libraries in this study had Jurkat cell RNA spiked in. The CDR3 here is CASSAGTGLGKLFF. The CDR3 DNA follows: TGTGCCAGCAGTGCCGGGACAGGCCTGGGGAAACTGTTTTTT.